This TCR beta chain was observed in a study of blood T cell repertoires in COVID-19. Study background: Some COVID-19 samples were acute and others convalescent; all came from the United States, Italy and Spain. PBMCs, B-cell-depleted T cells, or T cells provided the cDNA or gDNA that made up the material.

In the original analysis: Scientists estimated how many nucleated cells there were by amplifying reference gene primers. Using immunoSEQ multiplex PCR, the repertoire was profiled, and TCRdb retains in-frame clones only, with some absent. Clone size and V and J calls were adopted from that table, with D and trimming inferred from the DNA. The sample gives about 180,000 clones, 80% of which show up once; 6.5% is in the top ten. The clonotype originates from a man aged 65-85 years with active or convalescent COVID-19. Source material: peripheral blood.

The CDR3, as DNA: TGTGCCAGCAGCCAAGATCGCCGAGCCCGGAGCACAGATACGCAGTATTTT. As protein: CASSQDRRARSTDTQYF. The rearrangement uses TRBV3-1 (or the pseudogene TRBV3-2) and TRBJ2-3, with D uncertain. Per germline, CDR1 LGHDT and CDR2 YNNKEL (reference sequence). Trimming took 0 bases from V and 0 from J, leaving 13 bases between them. The CDR3 sequence is 17 residues long.